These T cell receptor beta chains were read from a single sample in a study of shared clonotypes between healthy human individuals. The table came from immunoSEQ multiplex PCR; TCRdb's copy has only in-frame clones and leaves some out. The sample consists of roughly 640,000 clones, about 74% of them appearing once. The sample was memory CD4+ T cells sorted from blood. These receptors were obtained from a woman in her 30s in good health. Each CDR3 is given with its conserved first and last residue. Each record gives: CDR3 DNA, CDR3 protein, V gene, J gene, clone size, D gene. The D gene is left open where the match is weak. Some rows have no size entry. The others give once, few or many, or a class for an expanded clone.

TGTGCCAGCAGCTTAGGTCTTCTGGGGCCGATCACTGAAGCTTTCTTT	CASSLGLLGPITEAFF	TRBV7-8	TRBJ1-1	NA	NA
TGTGCCAGCAGCCCGCGGGCTGGGAACACTGAAGCTTTCTTT	CASSPRAGNTEAFF	TRBV11-2	TRBJ1-1	NA	NA
TGTGCCAGCACAGGGTGGGGGTACGAGCAGTACTTC	CASTGWGYEQYF	TRBV28	TRBJ2-7	few	NA
TGCGCCAGCAGCTTGGCCCCGGGTAACTATGGCTACACCTTC	CASSLAPGNYGYTF	TRBV5-1	TRBJ1-2	NA	NA
TGTGCCAGCAGCTCCGACTTCAATGAGCAGTTCTTC	CASSSDFNEQFF	TRBV7-8	TRBJ2-1	NA	NA
TGTGCCAGCAGCTTGACAGGGCAGTACCAAGAGACCCAGTACTTC	CASSLTGQYQETQYF	TRBV5-8	TRBJ2-5	NA	NA
TGTGCCAGCAGACCTCTACAGGGGGGGCCCTATGGCTACACCTTC	CASRPLQGGPYGYTF	TRBV28	TRBJ1-2	NA	TRBD1
TGTGCCAGTAGTGCCCGCGGAACTCAAACAGGCCGAGCTAACTATGGCTACACCTTC	CASSARGTQTGRANYGYTF	TRBV19	TRBJ1-2	NA	NA
TGTGCCAGCAGCAAACAGGGAGACACTGAAGCTTTCTTT	CASSKQGDTEAFF	TRBV11-2	TRBJ1-1	once	NA
TGCGCCAGCAGCCACGAAGAAATAGCGGCTCTATACGAGCAGTACTTC	CASSHEEIAALYEQYF	TRBV4-1	TRBJ2-7	once	NA
TGCGCCAGCAGCTTGGGCGGAGCGAGGGTAAGAGGGGAGCAGTACTTC	CASSLGGARVRGEQYF	TRBV5-1	TRBJ2-7	few	NA
TGTGCCAGCAGCAAAGGAGGGGAAATATCCTACGAGCAGTACTTC	CASSKGGEISYEQYF	TRBV21-1	TRBJ2-7	NA	NA
TGTGCCAGCAGCTTGGTGGGGTGGGTACCGGGACAGCTAGCCTACGAGCAGTACTTC	CASSLVGWVPGQLAYEQYF	TRBV5-4	TRBJ2-7	NA	TRBD1
TGTGCCAGCAGTAGGATAGCGGGAGTCGCCACAGATACGCAGTATTTT	CASSRIAGVATDTQYF	TRBV6-6	TRBJ2-3	NA	TRBD2
TGTGCCAGCAGCTTAGAGGGGGGCTACACCGGGGAGCTGTTTTTT	CASSLEGGYTGELFF	TRBV7-2	TRBJ2-2	NA	NA
TGTGCCAGCAGCCCCCGTAGTCCCAAGGGGGTAGCGGGAGAAACCGGGGAGCTGTTTTTT	CASSPRSPKGVAGETGELFF	TRBV9	TRBJ2-2	NA	TRBD2
TGCGCCAGCAGTGAGTCAGGGGACACTGAAGCTTTCTTT	CASSESGDTEAFF	TRBV10-1	TRBJ1-1	few	NA
TGTGCCAGCTCACAAACCCTAGCGGACTACAATGAGCAGTTCTTC	CASSQTLADYNEQFF	TRBV18	TRBJ2-1	once	TRBD2
TGCGCCAGCAGCTGGGACAGAGTGTCCTACGAGCAGTACTTC	CASSWDRVSYEQYF	TRBV5-1	TRBJ2-7	NA	TRBD1
TGTGCCAGTAGTATGAGCGCAACTAATGAAAAACTGTTTTTT	CASSMSATNEKLFF	TRBV19	TRBJ1-4	NA	NA
TGTGCCATCAGTGAGTCGTTGGGGGGGCCTTGGACAGATACGCAGTATTTT	CAISESLGGPWTDTQYF	TRBV10-3	TRBJ2-3	once	NA
TGTGCCAGCAGTTACTCCCGAAGGGGCGGCTACGAGCAGTACTTC	CASSYSRRGGYEQYF	TRBV6-5	TRBJ2-7	NA	NA
TGTGCCAGCAGCCAACGGGACAGGGGAGCGCTCAATCAGCCCCAGCATTTT	CASSQRDRGALNQPQHF	TRBV5-8	TRBJ1-5	NA	TRBD1
TGTGCCATCAGCGAACTAGCTTCTGGGGAGCTGTTTTTT	CAISELASGELFF	TRBV10-3	TRBJ2-2	NA	NA
TGTGCCAGCAAGCTTTTGGGGGGCTATGGCTACACCTTC	CASKLLGGYGYTF	TRBV27	TRBJ1-2	NA	NA
TGCGCCAGCAGCTTACCGGGACAGGGGCAAGATACGCAGTATTTT	CASSLPGQGQDTQYF	TRBV5-1	TRBJ2-3	once	TRBD1
TGCGCCAGCAGCTTGGTGACTAGCGGGAGTACCCAAGAGACCCAGTACTTC	CASSLVTSGSTQETQYF	TRBV5-1	TRBJ2-5	NA	TRBD2
TGTGCCAGCAGCTCCTCTGGGACGTCAAGGATCAGCAATCAGCCCCAGCATTTT	CASSSSGTSRISNQPQHF	TRBV7-8	TRBJ1-5	NA	NA
TGTGCCAGCAGCCCACAGACTAGGGCGGCCGGGGAGCTGTTTTTT	CASSPQTRAAGELFF	TRBV21-1	TRBJ2-2	NA	NA
TGTGCCAGCAGTTACTCGAGAGTCAGCGGGACAGGTGAGCAGTTCTTC	CASSYSRVSGTGEQFF	TRBV6-5	TRBJ2-1	NA	NA
TGCGCCAGCAGCCAAGAGTACAGGGGCGCATACGAGCAGTACTTC	CASSQEYRGAYEQYF	TRBV4-1	TRBJ2-7	NA	TRBD1
TGTGCCAGCAGTTCTACCGATCGCGTCAATCAGCCCCAGCATTTT	CASSSTDRVNQPQHF	TRBV28	TRBJ1-5	NA	NA
TGCGCCAGTACCGGGTCTCAGCGGGGGACAAGTCAGCCCCAGCATTTT	CASTGSQRGTSQPQHF	TRBV10-2	TRBJ1-5	NA	NA
TGTGCCATCAGTGAGTCGATACAGAACAATCAGCCCCAGCATTTT	CAISESIQNNQPQHF	TRBV10-3	TRBJ1-5	NA	NA
TGTGCCAGCGAAGGTAATGAGCAGTTCTTC	CASEGNEQFF	TRBV2	TRBJ2-1	NA	NA
TGTGCCAGCCGACAGGGGGACTATGGCTACACCTTC	CASRQGDYGYTF	TRBV2	TRBJ1-2	few	TRBD1
TGTGCCAGCAGCGTAGGGATTCCCGATTACGGGGAGCTGTTTTTT	CASSVGIPDYGELFF	TRBV2	TRBJ2-2	many	NA
TGCAGCGTTGAAGGAGGGACAGCTAACTATGGCTACACCTTC	CSVEGGTANYGYTF	TRBV29-1	TRBJ1-2	few	TRBD1
TGTGCCAGCAGTGACCGAGCGGGAGATATGAGTGAGCAGTTCTTC	CASSDRAGDMSEQFF	TRBV6-4	TRBJ2-1	few	TRBD2
TGTGCCAGCAGTTTAGGGTGGGGTGAAGCTTTCTTT	CASSLGWGEAFF	TRBV27	TRBJ1-1	few	NA
TGTGCCAGCAGCAAGGGTCAGGGTGCAACTAATGAAAAACTGTTTTTT	CASSKGQGATNEKLFF	TRBV7-9	TRBJ1-4	NA	NA
TGCAGCGTTGAACTGAGGGGGTTGCATGCTTTCTTT	CSVELRGLHAFF	TRBV29-1	TRBJ1-1	once	NA
TGTGCCAGCAGTCGTAGGGGGGCCCAAGAGACCCAGTACTTC	CASSRRGAQETQYF	TRBV2	TRBJ2-5	NA	NA
TGTGCCTGGAGACCCGGGACCCAAGAGACCCAGTACTTC	CAWRPGTQETQYF	TRBV30	TRBJ2-5	NA	NA
TGTGCCAGCAGTGCCCAAACCTACGAGCAGTACTTC	CASSAQTYEQYF	TRBV6-1	TRBJ2-7	once	NA
TGTGCCAGCAGCTTGGTGCCCAGCGGAGTCAACCCCTACGAGCAGTACTTC	CASSLVPSGVNPYEQYF	TRBV5-5	TRBJ2-7	NA	NA
TGCAGCGCGGGGGACAATGAGCAGTTCTTC	CSAGDNEQFF	TRBV29-1	TRBJ2-1	once	NA
TGTGCCAGCAGCTTGGAAACGGAAGAGACCCAGTACTTC	CASSLETEETQYF	TRBV5-4	TRBJ2-5	few	NA
TGTGCCAGCAGCGAAGGGACTAGCGGGGGATGGGGAGAGCAGTACTTC	CASSEGTSGGWGEQYF	TRBV9	TRBJ2-7	NA	TRBD2
TGTGCCCACCAAGACACCGGGGAGCTGTTTTTT	CAHQDTGELFF	TRBV11-2	TRBJ2-2	once	NA
TGTGCCAGTAGTATTCCTCCGGGACAGGCCATTACGAAGCAGTACTTC	CASSIPPGQAITKQYF	TRBV19	TRBJ2-7	few	TRBD1
TGTGCCAGCAGCTTAGTTTTTGGGGGGCGAACTGAAGCTTTCTTT	CASSLVFGGRTEAFF	TRBV7-9	TRBJ1-1	NA	NA
TGTGCCAGCAGGGCCTGGGACAGCTACAATGAGCAGTTCTTC	CASRAWDSYNEQFF	TRBV28	TRBJ2-1	NA	TRBD1
TGTGCCAGCAGCTTAACCGCCCTGACAGGGCAGCCCCAGCATTTT	CASSLTALTGQPQHF	TRBV7-2	TRBJ1-5	NA	TRBD1